Each of the 14 T cell receptor beta chains below was sequenced from the same sample in a study of blood T cells in healthy people across ages. Primed by a sample-barcoded 5' primer and a J-beta primer mix, a second PCR proceeded for about 6 to 12 cycles. MiXCR was run by TCRdb on the 5' RACE reads, yielding one entry per CDR3 protein. The sample includes approximately 820,000 distinct CDR3 sequences, approximately 44% seen only once; the top ten take roughly a fifth. The sequencing sample was made of blood. These receptors originate from a man in his sixties in good health.

V is TRBV6-2 or TRBV6-3 and J is TRBJ2-7; D uncertain. This CDR3 comprises 14 residues. CDR1 and CDR2 (germline): MNHEY, SVGEGT. Trimming took off 6 bases at V and 2 bases at J, with 14 bases between the two ends. The CDR3 spells CASSLPARPYEQYF. For the CDR3, the DNA is TGTGCCAGCAGCCTACCGGCGCGGCCCTACGAGCAGTACTTC.

The rearrangement links TRBV7-2 to TRBJ2-5; a weak D match, TRBD2 (6 bases). The J call is doubtful: the DNA matches TRBJ2-1 better. CDR1 and CDR2 (germline): SGHTA, FQGNSA. The length of the CDR3 is 14 residues. CDR3 nucleotide sequence: TGTGCCAGCCAAGGCGGGGTAGTGGGAGAGACCCAGTTCTTC. Encoded protein: CASQGGVVGETQFF.

The chain employs TRBV4-3 and TRBJ2-3, with D hard to call. Germline CDR1 and CDR2: LGHNA and YSLEER. There are 17 residues in the CDR3. V was clipped by 0 bases and J by 1 base, with 14 bases between them. The CDR3: CASSQDTRPWGTDTQYF. The CDR3 DNA reads as TGCGCCAGCAGCCAAGATACGAGGCCTTGGGGCACAGATACGCAGTATTTT.

The chain carries TRBV6-6 and TRBJ1-1; maybe TRBD1 (6 bases). Germline assignment: CDR1 MNHNY and CDR2 SVGAGI (reference sequence). Trimming left V 6 bases short and J 1 base short, with 9 bases between. This CDR3 region has 13 residues. The CDR3 region has the DNA TGTGCCAGCAGGGACAGTTCGAACACTGAAGCTTTCTTT. Translated: CASRDSSNTEAFF.

This clonotype turned up a few times. The chain uses TRBV6-1 and TRBJ2-3, with unresolved D. V gave up 1 base and J gave up 6 bases, with 8 bases separating them. Germline-derived CDR1 and CDR2 are MNHNS and SASEGT. The CDR3 spans 13 residues. The CDR3, as DNA: TGTGCCAGCAGTGAAGACTTGGGGGATACGCAGTATTTT. Protein sequence: CASSEDLGDTQYF.

This clonotype was counted many times. The V gene is TRBV11-2, the J gene TRBJ2-6; unclear D gene. Per germline, CDR1 SGHAT and CDR2 FQNNGV. This CDR3 has 17 amino acids. V lost 7 bases, J lost 3 bases, and 19 bases lay in between. In nucleotides, the CDR3 is TGTGCCAGCACCACTTTGTGGGGATCGAGTGGGGCCAACGTCCTGACTTTC. Its translation is CASTTLWGSSGANVLTF. The full variable domain, in which reference TRBV11-2 and TRBJ2-6 provide the parts outside the CDR3, is EAGVAQSPRYKIIEKRQSVAFWCNPISGHATLYWYQQILGQGPKLLIQFQNNGVVDDSQLPKDRFSAERLKGVDSTLKIQPAKLEDSAVYLCASTTLWGSSGANVLTFGAGSRLTVL.

The rearrangement joins TRBV5-1 to TRBJ2-5; TRBD1 matches 10 bases. The length of the CDR3 is 14 residues. Unmatched junction bases numbered 10, after V lost 9 bases and J lost 5 bases. CDR1 is SGHRS and CDR2 is YFSETQ in the germline V gene. In DNA form, the CDR3 reads TGCGCCACCCGACAGGGGGCGAGGTTTGAGACCCAGTACTTC. Translated: CATRQGARFETQYF.

The chain is built from TRBV4-3 and TRBJ2-1; D is perhaps TRBD2 (6 bases). The CDR3 runs 15 residues. Germline loops: CDR1 LGHNA, CDR2 YSLEER. The V end lost 0 bases, the J end lost 9 bases, and 15 bases lay between the germline ends. The CDR3 nucleotides are TGCGCCAGCAGCCAAGATACGGGACGGGGGTCTGAGCAGTTCTTC. Its translation: CASSQDTGRGSEQFF.

The chain links TRBV10-3 to TRBJ1-1, with a tentative D call TRBD1 (5 bases). Germline-derived CDR1 and CDR2 are ENHRY and SYGVKD. Deletions cut 0 bases from V and 0 bases from J, with 8 bases between. The length of the CDR3 is 15 residues. CDR3 nucleotides: TGTGCCATCAGTGAGTCGGGGACCCTGAACACTGAAGCTTTCTTT. Protein sequence: CAISESGTLNTEAFF.

The rearrangement joins TRBV27 to TRBJ2-7, with 12 nucleotides matching TRBD2. Germline assignment: CDR1 MNHEY and CDR2 SMNVEV (reference sequence). V was clipped by 5 bases and J by 3 bases; unmatched bases: 8. CDR3 size: 16 residues. The chain's CDR3 is CASSPLTSGGNYEQYF. The CDR3 coding sequence is TGTGCCAGCAGTCCCCTGACTAGCGGGGGAAACTACGAGCAGTACTTC.

V is TRBV7-2 and J is TRBJ2-3, with D possibly being TRBD2 (6 bases). CDR3 size: 14 residues. V lost 4 bases and J lost 4, with 12 bases in between. Germline loops: CDR1 SGHTA, CDR2 FQGNSA. This CDR3 is CASSWRGSADTQYF. The CDR3 DNA is TGTGCCAGCAGCTGGCGGGGTTCAGCAGATACGCAGTATTTT.

This clonotype was found a few times. This chain uses TRBV6-2 or TRBV6-3 with TRBJ1-2; tentative D call: TRBD1 (6 bases). The germline V gene encodes CDR1 MNHEY and CDR2 SVGEGT. Trimming stripped 5 bases from V and 4 bases from J, with 14 bases between. The CDR3 sequence is 14 residues long. The CDR3 nucleotides are TGTGCCAGCAGTCAAGACGGACAGATCTATGGCTACACCTTC. Its protein product is CASSQDGQIYGYTF.

The rearrangement uses TRBV12-3 or TRBV12-4 and TRBJ2-2; 9 bases fit TRBD1. This CDR3 comprises 14 residues. V trimming: 7 bases; J trimming: 6 bases; junction bases outside the gene matches: 6. The CDR3: CASNSRTGAGELFF. For the CDR3, the DNA is TGTGCCAGCAATTCCCGGACAGGGGCCGGGGAGCTGTTTTTT.

The chain is built from TRBV27 and TRBJ1-2, with 7 bases lining up with TRBD1. CDR1 and CDR2 from the germline V gene are MNHEY and SMNVEV (reference sequence). V trimming: 7 bases; J trimming: 5 bases; junction bases outside the gene matches: 10. The CDR3 extends over 14 amino acids. CDR3 nucleotide sequence: TGTGCCAGCAAGGGGGCTATGAACAATTATGGCTACACCTTC. As protein: CASKGAMNNYGYTF.